A selection of T cell receptor beta chains follows, all from one sample in a study of shared clonotypes between healthy human individuals. Repertoires were generated with immunoSEQ multiplex PCR, while TCRdb's copy carries only in-frame clones and drops some. The sample yields approximately 1.4 million clones, 95% to 99% seen once. Sequenced material: naive CD4+ T cells sorted from blood. The receptors were sampled from a young man in good health. Both conserved end residues are part of each CDR3. Fields, in order: D gene, J gene, V gene, clone size, CDR3 protein, CDR3 DNA. A D gene is named only where the DNA matches it firmly. Clone size is given for some rows only: seen once, a few or many times, or a class if the clone is expanded.

-,TRBJ2-7,TRBV2,-,CASSRDSVYYEQYF,TGTGCCAGCAGTCGGGACTCAGTCTACTACGAGCAGTACTTC
TRBD1,TRBJ1-3,TRBV5-1,-,CASSQDRASSAIYF,TGCGCCAGCAGCCAGGACAGGGCCAGTTCCGCCATATATTTT
-,TRBJ1-3,TRBV9,-,CASSISVGNTIYF,TGTGCCAGCAGCATCAGCGTTGGCAACACCATATATTTT
TRBD1,TRBJ2-7,TRBV28,-,CASSLFFSIGTVSYEQYF,TGTGCCAGCAGTTTATTTTTTTCAATCGGGACAGTCTCCTACGAGCAGTACTTC
TRBD1,TRBJ1-4,TRBV5-1,-,CASSLGDRPNEKLFF,TGCGCCAGCAGCTTGGGGGACAGACCTAATGAAAAACTGTTTTTT
TRBD1,TRBJ2-7,TRBV28,-,CASSPTTFGQGGTYEQYF,TGTGCCAGCAGTCCCACAACGTTCGGACAGGGGGGGACCTACGAGCAGTACTTC
-,TRBJ2-6,TRBV30,-,CAWSVPQGGLLGANVLTF,TGTGCCTGGAGTGTTCCACAAGGTGGTCTGCTCGGGGCCAACGTCCTGACTTTC
-,TRBJ2-3,TRBV5-1,-,CASSFGLPISTDTQYF,TGCGCCAGCAGCTTCGGACTACCTATTTCCACAGATACGCAGTATTTT
TRBD1,TRBJ1-3,TRBV15,-,CATSPHWGQQGNTIYF,TGTGCCACCAGTCCCCATTGGGGACAGCAAGGAAACACCATATATTTT
TRBD1,TRBJ2-1,TRBV14,-,CASGDRETYNEQFF,TGTGCCAGCGGAGACAGGGAAACCTACAATGAGCAGTTCTTC
-,TRBJ1-1,TRBV7-2,-,CASCRLRGTEAFF,TGTGCCAGCTGTAGGTTAAGGGGCACTGAAGCTTTCTTT
-,TRBJ1-4,TRBV4-1,-,CASSQDWRDGEKLFF,TGCGCCAGCAGCCAAGATTGGCGGGACGGAGAAAAACTGTTTTTT
TRBD1,TRBJ2-7,TRBV6-5,-,CASSGGQGNAYEQYF,TGTGCCAGCAGCGGAGGACAGGGTAACGCCTACGAGCAGTACTTC
-,TRBJ1-6,TRBV5-1,-,CASSLDGPYGSPLHF,TGCGCCAGCAGCTTGGACGGGCCTTATGGGTCACCCCTCCACTTT
-,TRBJ2-7,TRBV6-1,-,CASSEGLPVVYEQYF,TGTGCCAGCAGTGAAGGTCTCCCAGTAGTCTACGAGCAGTACTTC
-,TRBJ2-1,TRBV7-6,-,CASSSGPRGNNEQFF,TGTGCCAGCAGCTCCGGGCCCCGCGGGAACAATGAGCAGTTCTTC
-,TRBJ2-4,TRBV5-1,few,CASSLEENIQYF,TGCGCCAGCAGCCTAGAGGAAAACATTCAGTACTTC
TRBD1,TRBJ2-7,TRBV7-8,-,CASSLNRDRGEQYF,TGTGCCAGCAGCTTAAACCGGGACAGGGGCGAGCAGTACTTC
-,TRBJ2-5,TRBV18,-,CASSPPAEETQYF,TGTGCCAGCTCACCACCAGCAGAAGAGACCCAGTACTTC
-,TRBJ2-2,TRBV11-3,once,CASSQRLSDTGELFF,TGTGCCAGCAGCCAACGCCTCTCTGACACCGGGGAGCTGTTTTTT
-,TRBJ1-1,TRBV28,few,CASTVATEAFF,TGTGCCAGCACAGTAGCCACTGAAGCTTTCTTT
-,TRBJ1-2,TRBV6-6,-,CASTLDSYGYTF,TGTGCCAGCACCCTGGACAGCTATGGCTACACCTTC
-,TRBJ2-2,TRBV5-4,-,CASSAAGTGRVGELFF,TGTGCCAGCAGCGCAGCCGGGACTGGACGGGTCGGGGAGCTGTTTTTT
TRBD2,TRBJ2-5,TRBV29-1,-,CSVEASGLKETQYF,TGCAGCGTTGAAGCTAGCGGGTTAAAAGAGACCCAGTACTTC
-,TRBJ1-3,TRBV10-3,-,CATQDRASGNTIYF,TGTGCCACCCAGGACAGAGCCTCTGGAAACACCATATATTTT
TRBD1,TRBJ2-2,TRBV25-1,-,CASSVLDRPNTGELFF,TGTGCCAGCAGTGTGTTGGACAGGCCGAACACCGGGGAGCTGTTTTTT
-,TRBJ2-1,TRBV29-1,-,CSVEGLLASSSYNEQFF,TGCAGCGTTGAAGGCCTCCTAGCGTCGAGCTCCTACAATGAGCAGTTCTTC
TRBD2,TRBJ2-7,TRBV5-1,-,CASSLAGGGGHEQYF,TGCGCCAGCAGCTTGGCCGGCGGGGGTGGGCACGAGCAGTACTTC
TRBD2,TRBJ2-1,TRBV19,-,CASSIGGLAGVSEQFF,TGTGCCAGTAGTATAGGGGGACTAGCGGGAGTCTCTGAGCAGTTCTTC
TRBD2,TRBJ2-7,TRBV5-4,once,CASSAHSGSKGREQYF,TGTGCCAGCAGCGCGCATAGCGGGAGCAAGGGCAGGGAGCAGTACTTC
-,TRBJ2-2,TRBV18,-,CASSLVQRTGELFF,TGTGCCAGCTCACTCGTACAGCGAACCGGGGAGCTGTTTTTT
TRBD2,TRBJ2-3,TRBV5-6,-,CASSPRVAGQTDTQYF,TGTGCCAGCAGCCCCCGGGTAGCGGGGCAAACAGATACGCAGTATTTT
-,TRBJ2-7,TRBV7-9,-,CASSLDGFYEQYF,TGTGCCAGCAGCTTAGATGGGTTCTACGAGCAGTACTTC
TRBD1,TRBJ1-3,TRBV18,-,CASSPRDRALSSGNTIYF,TGTGCCAGCTCACCACGGGACAGGGCCCTTTCGAGTGGAAACACCATATATTTT
-,TRBJ2-5,TRBV11-2,-,CASSLGNTTRQETQYF,TGTGCCAGCAGCTTAGGAAACACCACGAGGCAAGAGACCCAGTACTTC
-,TRBJ1-5,TRBV18,-,CASSPTFLGQTSNQPQHF,TGTGCCAGCTCACCCACCTTTCTGGGACAAACTAGCAATCAGCCCCAGCATTTT
-,TRBJ2-5,TRBV5-1,-,CASSPWVQETQYF,TGCGCCAGCAGCCCCTGGGTCCAAGAGACCCAGTACTTC